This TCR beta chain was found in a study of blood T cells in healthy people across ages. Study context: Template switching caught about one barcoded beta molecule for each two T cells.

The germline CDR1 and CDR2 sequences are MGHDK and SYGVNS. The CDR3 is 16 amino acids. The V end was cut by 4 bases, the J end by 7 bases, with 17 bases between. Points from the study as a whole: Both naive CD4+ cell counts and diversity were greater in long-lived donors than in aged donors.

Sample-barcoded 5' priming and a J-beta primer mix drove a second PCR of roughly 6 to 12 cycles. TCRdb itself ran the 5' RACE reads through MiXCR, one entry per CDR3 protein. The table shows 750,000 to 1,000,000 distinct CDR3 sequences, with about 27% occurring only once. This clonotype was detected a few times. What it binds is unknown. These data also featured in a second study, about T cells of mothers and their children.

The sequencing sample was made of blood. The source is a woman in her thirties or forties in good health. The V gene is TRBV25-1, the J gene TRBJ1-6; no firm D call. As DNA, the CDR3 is TGTGCCAGCAGTGCCCTAGGATACAGTTCCAATTCACCCCTCCACTTT. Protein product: CASSALGYSSNSPLHF.